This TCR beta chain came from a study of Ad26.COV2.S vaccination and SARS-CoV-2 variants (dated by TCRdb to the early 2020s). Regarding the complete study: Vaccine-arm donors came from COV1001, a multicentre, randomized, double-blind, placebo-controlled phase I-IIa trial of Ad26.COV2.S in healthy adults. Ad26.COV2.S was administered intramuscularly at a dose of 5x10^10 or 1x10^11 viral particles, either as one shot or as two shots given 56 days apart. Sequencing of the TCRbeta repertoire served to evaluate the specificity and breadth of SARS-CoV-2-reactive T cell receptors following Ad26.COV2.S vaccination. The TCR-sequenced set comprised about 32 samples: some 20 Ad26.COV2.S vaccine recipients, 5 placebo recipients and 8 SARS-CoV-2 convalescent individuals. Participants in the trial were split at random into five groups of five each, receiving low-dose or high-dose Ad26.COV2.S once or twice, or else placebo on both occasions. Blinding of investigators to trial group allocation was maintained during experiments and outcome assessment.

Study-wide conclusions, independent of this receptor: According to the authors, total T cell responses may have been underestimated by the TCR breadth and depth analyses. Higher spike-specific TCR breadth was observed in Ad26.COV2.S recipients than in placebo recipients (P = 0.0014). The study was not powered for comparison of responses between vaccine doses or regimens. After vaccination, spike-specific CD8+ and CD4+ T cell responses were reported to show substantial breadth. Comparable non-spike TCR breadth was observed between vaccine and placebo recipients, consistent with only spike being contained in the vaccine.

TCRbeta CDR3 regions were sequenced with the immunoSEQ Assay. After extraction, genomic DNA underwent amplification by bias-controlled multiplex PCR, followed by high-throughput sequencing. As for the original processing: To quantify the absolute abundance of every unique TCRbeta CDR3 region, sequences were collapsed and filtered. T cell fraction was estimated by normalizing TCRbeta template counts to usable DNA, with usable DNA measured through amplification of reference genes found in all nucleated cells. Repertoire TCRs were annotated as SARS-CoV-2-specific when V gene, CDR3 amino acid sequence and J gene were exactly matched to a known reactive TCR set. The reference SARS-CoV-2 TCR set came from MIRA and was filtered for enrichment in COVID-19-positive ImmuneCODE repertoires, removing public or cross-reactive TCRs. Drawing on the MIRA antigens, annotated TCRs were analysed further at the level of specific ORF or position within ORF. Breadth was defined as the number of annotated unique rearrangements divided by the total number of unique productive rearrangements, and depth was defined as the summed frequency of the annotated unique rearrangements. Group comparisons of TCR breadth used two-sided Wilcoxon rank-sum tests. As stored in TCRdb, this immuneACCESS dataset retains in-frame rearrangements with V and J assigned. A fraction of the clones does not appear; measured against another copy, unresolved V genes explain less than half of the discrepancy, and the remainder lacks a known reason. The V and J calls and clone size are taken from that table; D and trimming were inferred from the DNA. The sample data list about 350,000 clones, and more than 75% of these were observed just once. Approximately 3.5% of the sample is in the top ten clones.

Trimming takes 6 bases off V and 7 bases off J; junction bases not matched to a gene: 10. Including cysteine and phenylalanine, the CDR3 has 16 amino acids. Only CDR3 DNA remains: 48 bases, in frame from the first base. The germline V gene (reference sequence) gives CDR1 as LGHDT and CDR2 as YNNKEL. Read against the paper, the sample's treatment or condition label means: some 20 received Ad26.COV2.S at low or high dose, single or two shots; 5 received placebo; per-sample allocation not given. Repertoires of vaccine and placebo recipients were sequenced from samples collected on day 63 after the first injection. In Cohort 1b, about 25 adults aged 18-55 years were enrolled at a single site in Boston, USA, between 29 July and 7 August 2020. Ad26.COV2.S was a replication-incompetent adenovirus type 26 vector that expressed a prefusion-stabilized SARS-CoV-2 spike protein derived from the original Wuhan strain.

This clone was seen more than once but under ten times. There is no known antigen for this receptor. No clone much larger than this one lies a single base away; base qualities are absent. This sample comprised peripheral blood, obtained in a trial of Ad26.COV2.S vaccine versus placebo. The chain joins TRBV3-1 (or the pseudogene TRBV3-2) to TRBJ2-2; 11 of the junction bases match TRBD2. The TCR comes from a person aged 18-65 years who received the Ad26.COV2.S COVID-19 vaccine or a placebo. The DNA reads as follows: TGTGCCAGCAGTCGAGGGACTAGCGGAAAGGGCGGGGAGCTGTTTTTT. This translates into CASSRGTSGKGGELFF.